The entry below describes one TCR beta chain. Data came from immunoSEQ multiplex PCR; TCRdb stores just in-frame clones and leaves some out. The repertoire consists of roughly 160,000 clones, with roughly 84% occurring once and the leading ten covering over 10%. The CDR3 has 14 amino acids. Germline V gene lookup returns CDR1 SGDLS and CDR2 YYNGEE. Trimming left V 4 bases short and J 8 bases short, with 13 bases between. The data belong to a study of blood T cell repertoires in COVID-19. The specimen sequenced was PBMCs or T cells enriched from blood (not recorded which). The V gene is TRBV9, the J gene TRBJ1-6, with D possibly matching TRBD1 (5 bases). The clonotype was recovered from a woman aged 55-70 years who had recovered from COVID-19. The CDR3 DNA sequence: TGTGCCAGCAGCCCCCGCCGCAGGGATTCACCCCTCCACTTT. Its protein product is CASSPRRRDSPLHF.